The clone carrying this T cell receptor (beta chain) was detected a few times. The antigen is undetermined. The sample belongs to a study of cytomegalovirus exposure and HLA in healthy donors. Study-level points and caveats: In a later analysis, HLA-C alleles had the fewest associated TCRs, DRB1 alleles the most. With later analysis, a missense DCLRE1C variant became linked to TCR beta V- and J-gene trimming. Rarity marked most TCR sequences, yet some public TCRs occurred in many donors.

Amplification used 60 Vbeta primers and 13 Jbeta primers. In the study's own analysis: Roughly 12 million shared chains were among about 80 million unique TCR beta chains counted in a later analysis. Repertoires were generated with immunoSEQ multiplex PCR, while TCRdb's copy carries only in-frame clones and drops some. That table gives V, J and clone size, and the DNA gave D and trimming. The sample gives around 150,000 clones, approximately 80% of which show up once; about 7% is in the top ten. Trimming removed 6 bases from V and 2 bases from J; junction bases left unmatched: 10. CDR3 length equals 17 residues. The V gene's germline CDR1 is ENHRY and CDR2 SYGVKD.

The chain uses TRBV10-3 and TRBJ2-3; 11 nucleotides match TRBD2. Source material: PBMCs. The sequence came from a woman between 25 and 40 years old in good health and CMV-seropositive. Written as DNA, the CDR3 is TGTGCCATCAGAGGAACCCGACTAGCGGGGTCCACAGATACGCAGTATTTT. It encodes CAIRGTRLAGSTDTQYF.